The sequence of this T cell receptor beta chain was determined in a study of Ad26.COV2.S vaccination and SARS-CoV-2 variants. CDR3 length: 16 amino acids. Germline V gives CDR1 KGHSH, CDR2 LQKENI. V lost 0 bases to trimming and J lost 3 bases; unmatched junction nucleotides: 4. Findings and limits, study-wide: Analytic work on TCR breadth and depth might have understated the full extent of total T cell responses. People who got the vaccine had more spike-specific TCR breadth than people who got placebo. Post-vaccination spike-specific CD8+ and CD4+ T cell responses reportedly had substantial breadth.

Measured with immunoSEQ multiplex PCR; TCRdb has only the in-frame clones, and not every one. Among approximately 400,000 clones listed, around 90% were seen once. A word on this clone: Its antigen is unknown.

Here the sequenced sample was peripheral blood, taken after recovery from COVID-19. This sequence joins TRBV18 and TRBJ1-4; 7 nucleotides agree with TRBD1. This receptor was identified in a human donor who had recovered from COVID-19. The CDR3, as DNA: TGTGCCAGCTCACCACCCGAGGGGGCGGCTAATGAAAAACTGTTTTTT. This sequence encodes CASSPPEGAANEKLFF.